This T cell receptor (beta chain) is from a study of technical replicates of blood from several donors. Generated by immunoSEQ multiplex PCR, the TCRdb table keeps only in-frame clones and is missing some. The sample lists under 85,000 clones; 90% to 95% were seen once. The V end was cut by 8 bases, the J end by 3 bases, with 16 bases between. Germline V gene sequence: CDR1 MNHEY, CDR2 SMNVEV (reference sequence). The CDR3 spans 14 residues. The chain joins TRBV27 to TRBJ1-2; TRBD1 is a possible D gene (5 bases). The material sequenced was T cells isolated from PBMCs. The TCR comes from a human donor in good health. The chain's CDR3 is CASAIARGDYGYTF. CDR3 coding DNA: TGTGCCAGCGCTATCGCGCGGGGGGACTATGGCTACACCTTC.